Listed here are 28 T cell receptor beta chains from one sample, sequenced in a study of T-cell reconstitution after alpha-beta-depleted transplantation in children. Library preparation (for TCRbeta) was performed with unique molecular identifiers. TCRdb recomputed calls from the PCR reads with MiXCR, one row per CDR3 protein. Of about 200,000 distinct CDR3 sequences in the sample, around a sixth were seen once. The sequences come from PBMCs, mostly from graft donor cells, collected 360 days after TCRalphabeta/CD19-depleted stem cell transplant. The receptor source for this set is a male patient aged 2-9 years who had a stem cell transplant for acute lymphoblastic leukemia, so the T cells may come from the graft donor.

The V call is TRBV11-2, the J call TRBJ2-7; 12 nucleotides align to TRBD2. The trim removed 0 bases at V and 5 bases at J, leaving 5 bases unmatched. This CDR3 contains 16 residues. Germline CDR1 is SGHAT and CDR2 is FQNNGV. This CDR3 reads CASSLDELAGGHEQYF. CDR3 sequence (DNA): TGTGCCAGCAGCTTAGATGAACTAGCGGGAGGCCACGAGCAGTACTTC.

The chain links TRBV7-2 to TRBJ2-2; tentative D call: TRBD2 (7 bases). The germline V gene encodes CDR1 SGHTA and CDR2 FQGNSA. Trimming took off 3 bases at V and 3 bases at J, with 17 bases between the two ends. CDR3 length: 17 amino acids. The CDR3 bases are TGTGCCAGCAGCTTTCGGTGGCGGGGGCGAGACACCGGGGAGCTGTTTTTT. The encoded protein is CASSFRWRGRDTGELFF.

This chain uses TRBV6-2 or TRBV6-3 with TRBJ2-1, with D possibly matching TRBD1 (5 bases). Germline CDR1 and CDR2: MNHEY and SVGEGT. V was cut by 2 bases and J by 7 bases, with 9 bases left in between. There are 13 residues in the CDR3. The CDR3 loop reads CASSYSRVNEQFF. Here the CDR3 DNA reads TGTGCCAGCAGTTACAGCAGGGTTAATGAGCAGTTCTTC.

This sequence joins TRBV20-1 and TRBJ1-2; 8 nucleotides match TRBD1. J was trimmed by 2 bases and V by 6 bases; bases with no gene match: 5. CDR3 length: 13 residues. Germline V lookup: CDR1 DFQATT, CDR2 SNEGSKA (reference sequence). Here the CDR3 reads CSAVWTGNYGYTF. CDR3 nucleotides: TGCAGTGCCGTGTGGACAGGGAACTATGGCTACACCTTC.

This clonotype was seen a few times. The chain employs TRBV20-1 and TRBJ2-7; a weak D match, TRBD1 (6 bases). Trimming cost V 5 bases and J 4 bases, with 18 bases left between them. CDR1 and CDR2 (germline): DFQATT, SNEGSKA (reference sequence). The CDR3 is 14 residues long. The CDR3: CSASLQGFLYEQYF. The CDR3 nucleotides are TGCAGTGCTTCCCTCCAGGGGTTCTTGTACGAGCAGTACTTC.

This clonotype has just a few counts. The chain combines TRBV6-1 with TRBJ1-2; the D is unclear. Trimming pared 0 bases from V and 5 bases from J, leaving 7 bases between. CDR1 and CDR2 (germline): MNHNS, SASEGT. This CDR3 region has 13 residues. CDR3 sequence: CASSEAGRYGYTF. The CDR3 coding sequence is TGTGCCAGCAGTGAAGCTGGGAGGTATGGCTACACCTTC.

This clonotype was counted only a few times. The rearrangement joins TRBV15 to TRBJ2-7; D may be TRBD1 or TRBD2 (5 bases each). V gave up 0 bases and J gave up 1 base, with 19 bases separating them. The CDR3 is made up of 18 amino acids. Per germline, CDR1 LNHNV and CDR2 YYDKDF (reference sequence). CDR3 amino acids: CATSREVFSGTDSYEQYF. The DNA of the CDR3 is TGTGCCACCAGCAGAGAAGTCTTTTCCGGGACGGATTCCTACGAGCAGTACTTC.

This chain connects TRBV10-1 to TRBJ2-7, with a weak D call TRBD2 (6 bases). V lost 2 bases to trimming and J lost 2 bases, with 13 bases between them. CDR3 size: 15 residues. Germline CDR1 is WNHNN and CDR2 is SYGVQD (reference sequence). The CDR3 is CASSEISGGTYEQYF. Here the CDR3 DNA reads TGCGCCAGCAGTGAGATTAGTGGGGGGACCTACGAGCAGTACTTC.

This clonotype came up a few times. The J gene is TRBJ2-3, the V gene TRBV15; D remains unclear. The germline CDR1 and CDR2 sequences are LNHNV and YYDKDF (reference sequence). V was pared by 0 bases and J by 4 bases, with 5 bases between. The CDR3 is 13 amino acids. CDR3 sequence (DNA): TGTGCCACCAGCAGAGATGGGGCAGATACGCAGTATTTT. Its translation is CATSRDGADTQYF.

The chain is built from TRBV6-5 and TRBJ2-6; D is undetermined. V was cut by 0 bases and J by 4 bases, with 7 bases left in between. This CDR3 region has 15 residues. The V gene's germline CDR1 is MNHEY and CDR2 SVGAGI. As DNA, the CDR3 is TGTGCCAGCAGTTACTCTGTTGCCGGGGCCAACGTCCTGACTTTC. As protein: CASSYSVAGANVLTF.

This clonotype was picked up one time. The chain joins TRBV11-1 to TRBJ2-3; a weak D match, TRBD1 (5 bases). Germline V gene sequence: CDR1 SGHAT, CDR2 FQDESV (reference sequence). Trimming left V 0 bases short and J 4 bases short, with 20 bases between. CDR3 length equals 18 residues. As DNA, the CDR3 is TGTGCCAGCAGCTTAGCCGACCTTCGTGGCACACAGGCAGATACGCAGTATTTT. This gives the protein CASSLADLRGTQADTQYF.

This clonotype was recorded a few times. This chain links TRBV7-7 with TRBJ2-5, with 9 bases identical to TRBD2. CDR1 is SSHAT and CDR2 is FNYEAQ in the germline V gene (reference sequence). V shed 5 bases, J shed 5 bases, and the junction held 6 bases outside the gene matches. This CDR3 comprises 14 residues. In DNA, the CDR3 is TGTGCCAGCAGCCCTGGACTAGCGACGGAGACCCAGTACTTC. This encodes CASSPGLATETQYF.

This clonotype was counted at least ten times. This chain uses TRBV14 with TRBJ2-1; 7 nucleotides agree with TRBD1. Germline CDR1 SGHDN, CDR2 FVKESK. Trimming took 0 bases from V and 2 from J; bases not matched to a gene: 4. This CDR3 region has 16 residues. The CDR3 protein is CASSQDLDRAYNEQFF. CDR3 coding DNA: TGTGCCAGCAGCCAAGACCTCGACAGGGCCTACAATGAGCAGTTCTTC.

This chain uses TRBV5-1 with TRBJ2-7; TRBD1 agrees at 7 bases. Germline CDR1 reads SGHRS; CDR2 reads YFSETQ. V was pared by 0 bases and J by 7 bases, with 7 bases of the junction left unmatched. The CDR3 is made up of 14 amino acids. The CDR3 region is CASSLDRGDEEQYF. CDR3 coding DNA: TGCGCCAGCAGCTTGGACAGGGGAGACGAGGAGCAGTACTTC.

This clonotype was seen a few times. This chain connects TRBV20-1 to TRBJ1-2, with a weak D call TRBD1 (5 bases). The CDR3 loop spans 13 amino acids. V lost 3 bases and J 8 bases, leaving 16 bases between the germline ends. The germline V gene has CDR1 DFQATT and CDR2 SNEGSKA (reference sequence). The CDR3 bases are TGCAGTGCTAGGGGGGGAGACATGAGGGGCTACACCTTC. The encoded protein is CSARGGDMRGYTF.

This clonotype has only one observation. The chain joins TRBV20-1 to TRBJ1-4; no reliable D call. Trimming took off 0 bases at V and 7 bases at J, with 9 bases between the two ends. This CDR3 is 13 amino acids long. Germline values: CDR1 DFQATT, CDR2 SNEGSKA (reference sequence). Here the CDR3 reads CSAREQSAEKLFF. The DNA for the CDR3 is TGCAGTGCTAGAGAGCAGTCAGCTGAAAAACTGTTTTTT.

This rearrangement joins TRBV29-1 to TRBJ2-5; D remains ambiguous. This CDR3 contains 11 residues. V was trimmed by 5 bases and J by 8 bases, leaving 12 bases between them. Looked up from germline, CDR1 is SQVTM and CDR2 is ANQGSEA. The CDR3 loop is CSVLPGFTQYF. CDR3 nucleotides: TGCAGCGTTTTGCCTGGGTTTACCCAGTACTTC.

The table lists this clonotype with a few counts. The CDR3, as DNA: TGTGCCAGCGGAAGGACAGGGGGCACAGATACGCAGTATTTT. This gives the protein CASGRTGGTDTQYF. The J gene is TRBJ2-3, the V gene TRBV5-5, with 9 bases matching TRBD1. The J segment lost 1 base and the V segment lost 7 bases, leaving 4 bases of the junction unmatched. The CDR3 totals 14 residues. CDR1 is SGHKS, CDR2 YYEKEE, per germline (reference sequence). The full variable domain, with the rest looked up from reference TRBV5-5 and TRBJ2-3, is DAGVTQSPTHLIKTRGQQVTLRCSPISGHKSVSWYQQVLGQGPQFIFQYYEKEERGRGNFPDRFSARQFPNYSSELNVNALLLGDSALYLCASGRTGGTDTQYFGPGTRLTVL.

Worth noting for this clonotype: The junction departs from the called germline gene at one end, perhaps through a read error. This chain links TRBV7-8 with TRBJ1-1, with D hard to call. The CDR3 is made up of 14 amino acids. Germline CDR1 SGHVS, CDR2 FQNEAQ. CDR3 protein: CASSLAGPNTGAFF. Written as DNA, the CDR3 is TGTGCCAGCAGCTTAGCAGGGCCGAACACTGGAGCTTTCTTT.

This clonotype showed up just once. The rearrangement uses TRBV20-1 and TRBJ2-5; D might be TRBD2 (6 bases). Germline values: CDR1 DFQATT, CDR2 SNEGSKA (reference sequence). The germline V and J ends were trimmed by 4 bases and 1 base, with 13 bases remaining between them. The CDR3 has 14 amino acids. Written as DNA, the CDR3 is TGCAGTGCTACCGATTGGAGGGGCCAAGAGACCCAGTACTTC. Protein: CSATDWRGQETQYF.

This clonotype was picked up a small number of times. Here the CDR3 reads CATGGPNTGELFF. DNA for the CDR3: TGTGCCACCGGGGGACCGAACACCGGGGAGCTGTTTTTT. This chain connects TRBV24-1 to TRBJ2-2; TRBD1 or TRBD2 may be the D gene (5 bases each). Deletions cut 9 bases from V and 0 bases from J, with 7 bases between. CDR1 KGHDR and CDR2 SFDVKD come from the germline V gene. This CDR3 comprises 13 residues.

This sequence joins TRBV11-3 and TRBJ2-5, with D unclear. The CDR3 runs to 13 residues. The V end was cut by 7 bases, the J end by 4 bases, with 13 bases between. Per the germline V gene, CDR1 is SGHNT and CDR2 is YENEEA. The CDR3 DNA follows: TGTGCCAGCACCAATAGGATTGGAGAGACCCAGTACTTC. Amino acids: CASTNRIGETQYF.

The chain employs TRBV27 and TRBJ1-2; D is uncertain. This CDR3 spans 13 amino acids. The V and J ends lost 6 bases and 9 bases respectively, with 17 bases between them. The germline V gene has CDR1 MNHEY and CDR2 SMNVEV (reference sequence). Here the CDR3 DNA reads TGTGCCAGCAGCCTTAGCTTTGGTTCTAGCTACACCTTC. Encoded protein: CASSLSFGSSYTF.

This clonotype was picked up a small number of times. The rearrangement joins TRBV11-2 to TRBJ2-7; 10 nucleotides agree with TRBD2. V lost 0 bases and J lost 2; bases outside the gene matches: 10. The CDR3 loop spans 18 amino acids. Looked up from germline, CDR1 is SGHAT and CDR2 is FQNNGV. In DNA form, the CDR3 reads TGTGCCAGCAGCTTAGATTTTCCCGGGACTAGCGTCACCTACGAGCAGTACTTC. Translation: CASSLDFPGTSVTYEQYF.

This clonotype was counted between two and nine times. The J gene is TRBJ2-2, the V gene TRBV30, with 9 bases identical to TRBD1. There are 14 residues in the CDR3. CDR1 GTSNPN and CDR2 SVGIG come from the germline V gene (reference sequence). Trimming cost V 8 bases and J 4 bases; bases outside gene matches: 8. The CDR3 DNA follows: TGTGCCATTTACAGGGGGCTTAGCACCGGGGAGCTGTTTTTT. Translation: CAIYRGLSTGELFF.

This clonotype was observed a few times. The CDR3 is CASSGQGVTEAFF. The CDR3 nucleotides read TGTGCCAGCAGCGGACAGGGAGTCACTGAAGCTTTCTTT. The J gene is TRBJ1-1, the V gene TRBV6-2 or TRBV6-3, with TRBD1 matching over 8 bases. The CDR3 spans 13 residues. Germline V gives CDR1 MNHEY, CDR2 SVGEGT. The trim removed 6 bases at V and 4 bases at J, leaving 4 bases unmatched.

This clonotype has a count of ten or more. The J gene is TRBJ1-6, the V gene TRBV21-1. TRBV21-1 is a known pseudogene. The CDR3 totals 15 residues. The CDR3 protein is CASSRLERYNSPLHF. In nucleotides, the CDR3 is TGTGCCAGCAGCCGGTTGGAGAGGTATAATTCACCCCTCCACTTT.

This clonotype was found a few times. CDR3 residues: CASSQGEGFTLHF. CDR3 coding DNA: TGTGCCAGCAGCCAAGGTGAGGGATTCACCCTCCACTTT. This chain uses TRBV4-2 with TRBJ1-6; D not certain. CDR1 and CDR2 (germline): LGHNA, YNFKEQ. The V gene lost 1 base and the J gene lost 14 bases, with 12 bases spanning the gap. The CDR3 spans 13 residues.